This entry describes one TCR beta chain. Its specificity is unknown. The junction departs from germline at one end; a sequencing error may be responsible. CDR1 and CDR2 (germline): SEHNR, FQNEAQ (reference sequence). This CDR3 comprises 16 residues. The data belong to a study of Graves' ophthalmopathy and Graves' hyperthyroidism. General study findings and limits: The model forecast ophthalmopathy progression, reaching 70.59% sensitivity and approximately 72% specificity.

RNA transcripts were the source from which TCR beta CDR3 regions were amplified. Following a first-round RT-PCR that used HTBI primers, a second-round multiplex PCR was carried out. TCRdb ran MiXCR on the multiplex PCR reads and lists one entry per CDR3 protein. Here the sample spans about 660,000 distinct CDR3 sequences, roughly two fifths being singletons. This sequence was found in an adult man with Graves' ophthalmopathy. The sequencing input was peripheral blood. This chain uses TRBV7-9 with TRBJ2-5; 7 positions agree with TRBD1. The CDR3 spells CASSQGQQVFQESQYF. The CDR3 nucleotides are TGTGCCAGCAGCCAGGGACAGCAAGTCTTTCAAGAGTCCCAGTACTTC.